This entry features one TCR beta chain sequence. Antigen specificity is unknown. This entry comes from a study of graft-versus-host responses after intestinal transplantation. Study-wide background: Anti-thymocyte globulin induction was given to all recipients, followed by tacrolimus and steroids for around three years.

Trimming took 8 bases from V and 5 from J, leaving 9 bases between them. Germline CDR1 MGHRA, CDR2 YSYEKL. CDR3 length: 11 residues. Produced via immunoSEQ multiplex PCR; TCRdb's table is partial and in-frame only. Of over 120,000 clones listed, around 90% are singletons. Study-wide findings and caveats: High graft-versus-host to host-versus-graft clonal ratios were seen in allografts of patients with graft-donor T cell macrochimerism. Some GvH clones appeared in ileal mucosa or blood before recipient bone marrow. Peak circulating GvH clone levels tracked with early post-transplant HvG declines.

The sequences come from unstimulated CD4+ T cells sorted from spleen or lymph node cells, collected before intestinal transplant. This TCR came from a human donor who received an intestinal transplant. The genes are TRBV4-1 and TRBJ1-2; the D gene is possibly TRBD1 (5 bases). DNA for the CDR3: TGCGCCAGCGGGTCAGGGTATGGCTACACCTTC. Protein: CASGSGYGYTF.